This T cell receptor beta chain came from a study of a mutant IDH1 vaccine in newly diagnosed glioma. Sample time point: week 11, during vaccination. A 20-mer mutant IDH1 peptide at 300 ug was injected subcutaneously with topical imiquimod. The study enrolled donors with new WHO grade 3 or 4 IDH1-mutant, ATRX-lost astrocytomas. Trimming pared 4 bases from V and 0 bases from J, leaving 9 bases between. The CDR3 is 14 residues long. CDR1 is MNHNS, CDR2 SASEGT, per germline. This clone has only a few counts. What it binds is not known. Measured with immunoSEQ multiplex PCR; TCRdb has only the in-frame clones, and not every one. Here the sample spans about 24,000 clones, around 79% being singletons.

Source: PBMCs, taken from a glioma patient whose treatment included an IDH1 peptide vaccine. V gene TRBV6-1 combines with J gene TRBJ1-1; a weak D match, TRBD1 (6 bases). The receptor was derived from a man aged 35-49 years with glioma. DNA of the CDR3: TGTGCCAGCAGTGCGGGACACCTGAACACTGAAGCTTTCTTT. Translated: CASSAGHLNTEAFF.